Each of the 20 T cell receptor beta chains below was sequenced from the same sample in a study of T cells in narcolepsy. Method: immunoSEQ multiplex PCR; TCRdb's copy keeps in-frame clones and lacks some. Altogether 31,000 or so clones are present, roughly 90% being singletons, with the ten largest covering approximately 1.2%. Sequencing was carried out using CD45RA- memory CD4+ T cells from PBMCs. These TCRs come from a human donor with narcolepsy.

The CDR3 sequence: CASSHRTGALTNEKLFF. CDR3 DNA sequence: TGTGCCAGCAGCCACCGGACAGGGGCATTAACTAATGAAAAACTGTTTTTT. The chain couples TRBV14 to TRBJ1-4; 9 bases fit TRBD1. Germline assignment: CDR1 SGHDN and CDR2 FVKESK. The trim removed 3 bases at V and 1 base at J, leaving 6 bases unmatched. The CDR3 loop spans 17 amino acids.

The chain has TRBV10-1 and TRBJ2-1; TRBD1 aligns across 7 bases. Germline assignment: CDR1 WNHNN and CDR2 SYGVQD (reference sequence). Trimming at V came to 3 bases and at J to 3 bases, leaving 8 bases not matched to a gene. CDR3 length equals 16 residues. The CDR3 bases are TGCGCCAGCAGTGAAGGGGACAGAAGGGTCTACAATGAGCAGTTCTTC. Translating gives CASSEGDRRVYNEQFF.

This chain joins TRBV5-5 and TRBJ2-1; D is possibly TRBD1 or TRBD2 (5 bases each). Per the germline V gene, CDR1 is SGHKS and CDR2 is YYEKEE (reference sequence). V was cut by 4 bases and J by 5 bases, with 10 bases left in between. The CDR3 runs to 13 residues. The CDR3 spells CASSLGPDNEQFF. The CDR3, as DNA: TGTGCCAGCAGCCTGGGACCGGACAATGAGCAGTTCTTC.

The CDR3 is CASSLTSLGDTQYF. In DNA form, the CDR3 reads TGTGCCAGCAGCTTAACTAGTTTGGGAGATACGCAGTATTTT. The chain recombines TRBV7-2 with TRBJ2-3, with D possibly being TRBD2 (5 bases). Germline-derived CDR1 and CDR2 are SGHTA and FQGNSA. The CDR3 sequence is 14 residues long. Between the trimmed V and J ends, which lost 2 bases and 5 bases, there was a span of 11 bases.

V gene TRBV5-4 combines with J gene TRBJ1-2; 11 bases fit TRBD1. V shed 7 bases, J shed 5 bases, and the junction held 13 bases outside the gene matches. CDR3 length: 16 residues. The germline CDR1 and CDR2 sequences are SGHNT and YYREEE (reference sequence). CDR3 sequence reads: CASGLGQGARNYGYTF. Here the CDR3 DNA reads TGTGCCAGCGGCCTCGGACAGGGGGCGAGGAATTATGGCTACACCTTC.

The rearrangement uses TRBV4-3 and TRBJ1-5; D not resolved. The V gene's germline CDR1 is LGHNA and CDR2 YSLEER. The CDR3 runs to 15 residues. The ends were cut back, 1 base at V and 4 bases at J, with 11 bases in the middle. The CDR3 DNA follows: TGCGCCAGCAGCCAAGCGCGGGTAATTAATCAGCCCCAGCATTTT. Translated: CASSQARVINQPQHF.

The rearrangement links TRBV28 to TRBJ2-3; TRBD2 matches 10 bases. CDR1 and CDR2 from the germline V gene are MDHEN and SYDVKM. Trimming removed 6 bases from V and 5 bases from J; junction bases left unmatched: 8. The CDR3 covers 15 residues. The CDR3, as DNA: TGTGCCAGCAGCCGACTCTTAGCGGGGGGAGATACGCAGTATTTT. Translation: CASSRLLAGGDTQYF.

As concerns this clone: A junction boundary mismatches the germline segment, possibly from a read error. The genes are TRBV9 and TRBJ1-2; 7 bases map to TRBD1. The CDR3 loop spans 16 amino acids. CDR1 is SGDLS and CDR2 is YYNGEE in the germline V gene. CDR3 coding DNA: TGTGCCGGCAGCGTGGGAGGACAGGCCTCGAACTATGGCTACACCTTC. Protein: CAGSVGGQASNYGYTF.

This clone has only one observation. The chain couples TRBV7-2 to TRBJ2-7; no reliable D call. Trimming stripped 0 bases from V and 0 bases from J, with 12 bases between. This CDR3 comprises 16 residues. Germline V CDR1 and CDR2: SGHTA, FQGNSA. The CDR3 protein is CASSLAWAASSYEQYF. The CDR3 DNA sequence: TGTGCCAGCAGCTTAGCGTGGGCAGCATCCTCCTACGAGCAGTACTTC.

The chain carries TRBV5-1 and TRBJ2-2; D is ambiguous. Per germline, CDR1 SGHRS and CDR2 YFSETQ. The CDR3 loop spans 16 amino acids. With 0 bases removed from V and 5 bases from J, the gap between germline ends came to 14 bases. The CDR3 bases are TGCGCCAGCAGCTTGGCCCGGCCCCGTGGGACCGGGGAGCTGTTTTTT. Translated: CASSLARPRGTGELFF.

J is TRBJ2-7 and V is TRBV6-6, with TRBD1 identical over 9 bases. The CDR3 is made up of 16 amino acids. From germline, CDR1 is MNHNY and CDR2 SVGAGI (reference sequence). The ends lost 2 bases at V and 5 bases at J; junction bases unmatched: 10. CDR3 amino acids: CASSYPGDRVGNEQYF. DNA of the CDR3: TGTGCCAGCAGTTACCCGGGGGACAGGGTAGGAAACGAGCAGTACTTC.

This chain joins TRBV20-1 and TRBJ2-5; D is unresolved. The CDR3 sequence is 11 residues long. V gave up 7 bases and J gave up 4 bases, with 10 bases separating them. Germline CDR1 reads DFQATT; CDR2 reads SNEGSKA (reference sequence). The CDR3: CSVLGRETQYF. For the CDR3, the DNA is TGCAGTGTTCTGGGCAGAGAGACCCAGTACTTC.

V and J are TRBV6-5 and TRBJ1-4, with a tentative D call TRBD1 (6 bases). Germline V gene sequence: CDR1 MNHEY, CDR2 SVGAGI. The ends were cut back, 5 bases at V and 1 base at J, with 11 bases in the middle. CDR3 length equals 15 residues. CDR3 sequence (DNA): TGTGCCAGCAGTGCCGACAGGCGAACTAATGAAAAACTGTTTTTT. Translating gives CASSADRRTNEKLFF.

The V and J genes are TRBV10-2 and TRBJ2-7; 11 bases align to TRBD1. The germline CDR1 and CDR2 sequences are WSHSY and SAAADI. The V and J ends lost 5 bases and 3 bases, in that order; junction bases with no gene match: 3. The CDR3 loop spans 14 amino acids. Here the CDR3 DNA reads TGCGCCAGCAGTTCCGGGACAGGGGGCTACGAGCAGTACTTC. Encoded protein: CASSSGTGGYEQYF.

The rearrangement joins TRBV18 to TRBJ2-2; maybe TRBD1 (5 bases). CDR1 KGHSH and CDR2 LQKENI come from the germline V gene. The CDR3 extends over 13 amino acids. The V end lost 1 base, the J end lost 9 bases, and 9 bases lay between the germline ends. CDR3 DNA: TGTGCCAGCTCACCACAAAGGGGAAGGGAGCTGTTTTTT. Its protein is CASSPQRGRELFF.

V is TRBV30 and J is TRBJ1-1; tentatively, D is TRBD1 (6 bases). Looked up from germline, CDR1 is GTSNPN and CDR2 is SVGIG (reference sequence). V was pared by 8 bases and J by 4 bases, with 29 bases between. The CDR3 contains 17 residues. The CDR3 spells CARLPARGSAPATEAFF. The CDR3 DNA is TGTGCCCGACTACCCGCCAGGGGATCGGCTCCGGCCACTGAAGCTTTCTTT.

The CDR3 coding sequence is TGTGCCAGCATCAAGGACAGGATCTCAGCGGGCGCTTTCTTT. It translates to CASIKDRISAGAFF. The rearrangement uses TRBV6-1 and TRBJ1-1; 7 bases are shared with TRBD1. V dropped 7 bases and J dropped 11; count of bases not matched to a gene: 16. Germline loops: CDR1 MNHNS, CDR2 SASEGT. The CDR3 runs 14 residues.

This CDR3 reads CASSATGTSTPETQYF. CDR3 sequence (DNA): TGCGCCAGCAGCGCGACGGGGACTAGTACCCCGGAGACCCAGTACTTC. The chain is built from TRBV5-1 and TRBJ2-5; 8 nucleotides align to TRBD2. Germline CDR1 SGHRS, CDR2 YFSETQ. This CDR3 is 16 amino acids long. After removal of 4 bases from V and 5 bases from J, the junction contained 13 bases not matched to a gene.

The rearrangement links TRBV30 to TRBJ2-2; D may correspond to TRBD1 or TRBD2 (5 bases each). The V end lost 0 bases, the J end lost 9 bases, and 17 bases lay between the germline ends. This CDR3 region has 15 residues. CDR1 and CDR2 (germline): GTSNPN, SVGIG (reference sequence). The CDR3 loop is CAWSVPGLRGRELFF. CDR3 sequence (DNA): TGTGCCTGGAGTGTCCCGGGTCTCCGGGGCAGGGAGCTGTTTTTT.

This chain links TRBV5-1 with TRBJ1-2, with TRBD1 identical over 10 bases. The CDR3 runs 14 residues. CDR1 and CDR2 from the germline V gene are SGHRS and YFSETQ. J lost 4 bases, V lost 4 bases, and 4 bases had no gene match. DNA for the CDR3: TGCGCCAGCAGCACGGACAGGGGGGCCTATGGCTACACCTTC. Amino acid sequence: CASSTDRGAYGYTF.